One and the same sample provided the 3 T cell receptor beta chains below, sequenced in a study of T cells in Graves' hyperthyroidism and ophthalmopathy. Amplification of TCR beta CDR3 regions was performed using RNA transcripts as template. During a first-round RT-PCR of the TCR CDR3, the HTBI primer set was used. From the multiplex PCR reads, TCRdb called clonotypes with MiXCR, one entry per CDR3 protein. Of a few hundred thousand distinct CDR3 sequences detected, around 15% appear once; the ten largest clones hold over 11%. What was sequenced was blood. The receptor set was obtained from a woman between 40 and 55 years old with Graves' hyperthyroidism.

This clonotype occurred many times. This CDR3 is CASSLVSGHYNEQFF. DNA of the CDR3: TGTGCCAGCAGCTTAGTTAGCGGGCATTACAATGAGCAGTTCTTC. The chain links TRBV7-6 to TRBJ2-1, with 7 nucleotides matching TRBD2. Germline assignment: CDR1 SGHVS and CDR2 FNYEAQ. J lost 4 bases, V lost 1 base, and 4 bases had no gene match. CDR3 length equals 15 residues.

The sample holds many counts of this clonotype. The rearrangement links TRBV5-1 to TRBJ2-1; 7 nucleotides agree with TRBD1. Trimming removed 2 bases from V and 5 bases from J; junction bases left unmatched: 1. CDR3 length equals 13 residues. In germline, CDR1 is SGHRS, CDR2 YFSETQ. The CDR3 reads CASSLDRDNEQFF. CDR3 bases: TGCGCCAGCAGCTTAGACAGGGACAATGAGCAGTTCTTC. Together with reference TRBV5-1 and TRBJ2-1, the CDR3 gives the full variable domain: KAGVTQTPRYLIKTRGQQVTLSCSPISGHRSVSWYQQTPGQGLQFLFEYFSETQRNKGNFPGRFSGRQFSNSRSEMNVSTLELGDSALYLCASSLDRDNEQFFGPGTRLTVL.

This clonotype showed up many times. CDR3 DNA: TGTGCCAGCAGCCGATCAGGACTAGCGGGAGCGGAGACCCAGTACTTC. It codes for CASSRSGLAGAETQYF. This chain uses TRBV14 with TRBJ2-5, with 13 bases lining up with TRBD2. Germline lookup yields CDR1 SGHDN and CDR2 FVKESK. The CDR3 runs 16 residues. V shed 4 bases, J shed 5 bases, and the junction held 7 bases outside the gene matches.